The 4 T cell receptor beta chains below were found in one sample sequenced in a study of beta chain features in type 1 diabetes. Of the isolated RNA, all was reverse transcribed, and so the sequenced material was expressed TCRB transcripts. Data came from immunoSEQ multiplex PCR; TCRdb stores just in-frame clones and leaves some out. The data show a few hundred thousand clones, 25% to 35% seen once. Sequencing input: naive CD4+ T cells from blood. These receptors were collected from a man in his late teens or twenties in good health.

The CDR3 DNA reads TGCGCCAGCAGCAACGAGGGGGCGGACACTGAAGCTTTCTTT. This codes for CASSNEGADTEAFF. V and J are TRBV4-3 and TRBJ1-1, with 7 bases lining up with TRBD1. The length of the CDR3 is 14 residues. With 5 bases clipped from V and 3 bases from J, the junction kept 6 bases outside the gene matches. Germline CDR1 and CDR2: LGHNA and YSLEER.

V is TRBV4-1 and J is TRBJ2-7; weak D call: TRBD2 (6 bases). This CDR3 has 12 residues. Between the trimmed V and J ends, which lost 8 bases and 9 bases, there was a span of 17 bases. The germline V gene encodes CDR1 MGHRA and CDR2 YSYEKL. The CDR3 DNA follows: TGCGCCAGCTCCCGGGGCGGGATCGGGCAGTACTTC. Amino acid sequence: CASSRGGIGQYF.

This chain uses TRBV9 with TRBJ1-3; D unclear. The V gene's germline CDR1 is SGDLS and CDR2 YYNGEE. The ends were cut back, 0 bases at V and 0 bases at J, with 4 bases in the middle. The CDR3 is made up of 14 amino acids. The CDR3 nucleotides read TGTGCCAGCAGCGTAGTTGACTCTGGAAACACCATATATTTT. This codes for CASSVVDSGNTIYF. The full variable domain, its missing parts supplied by reference TRBV9 and TRBJ1-3, is DSGVTQTPKHLITATGQRVTLRCSPRSGDLSVYWYQQSLDQGLQFLIQYYNGEERAKGNILERFSAQQFPDLHSELNLSSLELGDSALYFCASSVVDSGNTIYFGEGSWLTVV.

This clone was observed a few times. V usage is TRBV4-2 and J usage is TRBJ2-3, with 12 bases identical to TRBD2. The CDR3 consists of 18 residues. Trimming at V came to 3 bases and at J to 5 bases, leaving 12 bases not matched to a gene. Germline V lookup: CDR1 LGHNA, CDR2 YNFKEQ. CDR3 in DNA: TGTGCCAGCAGCCAGGCTAGCGGGAGGGCCTTTGGGGAAGATACGCAGTATTTT. This codes for CASSQASGRAFGEDTQYF.